Following are 24 T cell receptor beta chains from one sample sequenced in a study of blood T cell repertoires in COVID-19. TCRdb keeps only in-frame clones here, not all; method: immunoSEQ multiplex PCR. The data show 130,000 to 150,000 clones, 76% seen once. Source material: peripheral blood. The receptors stem from a man in his 60s with acute or convalescent COVID-19.

The chain combines TRBV30 with TRBJ1-2, with D unclear. The CDR3 runs 14 residues. Per germline, CDR1 GTSNPN and CDR2 SVGIG (reference sequence). The germline V and J ends were trimmed by 4 bases and 7 bases, with 19 bases remaining between them. The CDR3 loop reads CAWIKSSSPGGYTF. CDR3 sequence (DNA): TGTGCCTGGATCAAATCGTCCAGTCCAGGTGGCTACACCTTC. Full variable domain (outside the CDR3, taken from reference TRBV30 and TRBJ1-2): SQTIHQWPATLVQPVGSPLSLECTVEGTSNPNLYWYRQAAGRGLQLLFYSVGIGQISSEVPQNLSASRPQDRQFILSSKKLLLSDSGFYLCAWIKSSSPGGYTFGSGTRLTVV.

V usage is TRBV28 and J usage is TRBJ2-6, with 14 bases lining up with TRBD2. The germline CDR1 and CDR2 sequences are MDHEN and SYDVKM. This CDR3 comprises 18 residues. J gave up 2 bases and V 2 bases, and 2 bases lay outside the gene matches. In nucleotides, the CDR3 is TGTGCCAGCAGTTTAGGGACTAGCGGGAGCACTGGGGCCAACGTCCTGACTTTC. Its protein is CASSLGTSGSTGANVLTF.

This rearrangement joins TRBV27 to TRBJ2-3, with 11 bases identical to TRBD2. The V gene end was trimmed by 7 bases and the J gene end by 3 bases; junction bases not matched to a gene: 6. Germline V gene lookup returns CDR1 MNHEY and CDR2 SMNVEV (reference sequence). CDR3 size: 15 residues. The CDR3 sequence: CASTSSGRHTDTQYF. DNA for the CDR3: TGTGCCAGCACTTCTAGCGGGAGGCATACAGATACGCAGTATTTT.

The chain employs TRBV10-3 and TRBJ2-3; weak D call: TRBD2 (6 bases). Trimming pared 0 bases from V and 9 bases from J, leaving 10 bases between. Looked up from germline, CDR1 is ENHRY and CDR2 is SYGVKD. The CDR3 is made up of 13 amino acids. The CDR3 DNA sequence: TGTGCCATCAGTGAGTCGTCGAGCGGGACGCAGTATTTT. Translating it yields CAISESSSGTQYF.

As regards this clone: This specimen includes other DNA sequences encoding the same CDR3. The V call is TRBV24-1, the J call TRBJ1-5; no firm D call. The CDR3 covers 12 residues. CDR1 KGHDR and CDR2 SFDVKD come from the germline V gene. The germline V and J ends were trimmed by 2 bases and 5 bases, with 3 bases remaining between them. CDR3 sequence: CATSDSDQPQHF. In nucleotides, the CDR3 is TGTGCCACCAGTGATTCGGATCAGCCCCAGCATTTT.

The rearrangement joins TRBV4-1 to TRBJ2-7; weak D call: TRBD1 (5 bases). V dropped 4 bases and J dropped 4 bases, with 11 bases sitting between them. Germline CDR1 MGHRA, CDR2 YSYEKL. The CDR3 is 13 residues long. CDR3 residues: CASSPQVGYEQYF. CDR3 bases: TGCGCCAGCAGCCCACAGGTAGGGTACGAGCAGTACTTC.

The chain combines TRBV5-1 with TRBJ2-7, with D possibly TRBD2 on 5 matching bases. Germline V gene data show CDR1 as SGHRS and CDR2 as YFSETQ. Trimming pared 7 bases from V and 5 bases from J, leaving 19 bases between. The CDR3 is 14 residues long. The CDR3 DNA follows: TGCGCCAGCCGAGGGTGGCTGGAGAGCCACGAGCAGTACTTC. Translating gives CASRGWLESHEQYF. Full variable domain (missing parts from reference TRBV5-1 and TRBJ2-7): KAGVTQTPRYLIKTRGQQVTLSCSPISGHRSVSWYQQTPGQGLQFLFEYFSETQRNKGNFPGRFSGRQFSNSRSEMNVSTLELGDSALYLCASRGWLESHEQYFGPGTRLTVT.

This chain uses TRBV12-3 or TRBV12-4 with TRBJ2-1; the D gene is possibly TRBD2 (6 bases). The CDR3 extends over 13 amino acids. V lost 5 bases to trimming and J lost 15 bases, with 20 bases between them. The CDR3 is CASSPRAGWGLFF. The CDR3 nucleotides are TGTGCCAGCAGTCCTCGGGCGGGATGGGGTCTGTTCTTC.

J is TRBJ2-1 and V is TRBV27; D is possibly TRBD1 (5 bases). Germline V gene lookup returns CDR1 MNHEY and CDR2 SMNVEV (reference sequence). V was clipped by 3 bases and J by 9 bases, with 15 bases between them. The CDR3 is made up of 14 amino acids. The CDR3 spells CASSLWQGRGEQFF. For the CDR3, the DNA is TGTGCCAGCAGTTTGTGGCAGGGAAGGGGTGAGCAGTTCTTC.

The chain combines TRBV7-9 with TRBJ1-1, with 10 nucleotides matching TRBD1. Germline V gives CDR1 SEHNR, CDR2 FQNEAQ (reference sequence). CDR3 size: 14 residues. V shed 4 bases and J 3 bases; nucleotides not matched to a gene: 2. The DNA of the CDR3 is TGTGCCAGCAGCTCCGGACAGGGGGACACTGAAGCTTTCTTT. Translating gives CASSSGQGDTEAFF.

The gene calls are TRBV28 and TRBJ1-5; 9 bases are a match to TRBD1. Germline V gene data show CDR1 as MDHEN and CDR2 as SYDVKM. The CDR3 is 15 amino acids. After removal of 4 bases from V and 5 bases from J, the junction contained 6 bases not matched to a gene. The CDR3: CASSSPQGAHQPQHF. The CDR3 DNA is TGTGCCAGCAGTTCACCACAGGGGGCACATCAGCCCCAGCATTTT. Variable domain in full (rest from reference TRBV28 and TRBJ1-5): DVKVTQSSRYLVKRTGEKVFLECVQDMDHENMFWYRQDPGLGLRLIYFSYDVKMKEKGDIPEGYSVSREKKERFSLILESASTNQTSMYLCASSSPQGAHQPQHFGDGTRLSIL.

This rearrangement joins TRBV10-3 to TRBJ2-5; 8 nucleotides line up with TRBD1. Germline values: CDR1 ENHRY, CDR2 SYGVKD. The CDR3 totals 15 residues. Losses at the gene ends were 0 bases for V and 4 bases for J; bases not matched to a gene: 4. CDR3 DNA sequence: TGTGCCATCAGTGAGTCCCGGACAGGGAGAGAGACCCAGTACTTC. This translates into CAISESRTGRETQYF.

This rearrangement joins TRBV4-2 to TRBJ2-1; possibly TRBD2 for D (5 bases). The CDR3 is 13 residues long. CDR1 is LGHNA and CDR2 is YNFKEQ in the germline V gene. V was clipped by 4 bases and J by 5 bases, with 9 bases between them. CDR3 loop: CASSLSGNNEQFF. The CDR3 DNA reads as TGTGCCAGCAGCCTGTCGGGGAACAATGAGCAGTTCTTC.

This chain uses TRBV6-5 with TRBJ1-5; 8 bases line up with TRBD1. Germline V gives CDR1 MNHEY, CDR2 SVGAGI. J was trimmed by 4 bases and V by 5 bases; bases with no gene match: 7. The CDR3 totals 15 residues. For the CDR3, the DNA is TGTGCCAGCAGTCTCTACGGACAGGGAAATCAGCCCCAGCATTTT. Translated, it gives CASSLYGQGNQPQHF.

The V gene is TRBV5-1, the J gene TRBJ2-1; D is unclear. V lost 4 bases and J 3 bases, leaving 8 bases between the germline ends. Germline CDR1 and CDR2: SGHRS and YFSETQ. CDR3 length equals 13 residues. The CDR3 loop reads CASSVTGYNEQFF. The CDR3 region has the DNA TGCGCCAGCAGCGTGACGGGCTACAATGAGCAGTTCTTC.

This clone turned up a few times. The chain joins TRBV18 to TRBJ2-7, with 10 bases that match TRBD1. CDR1 and CDR2 from the germline V gene are KGHSH and LQKENI. With 1 base clipped from V and 4 bases from J, the junction kept 7 bases outside the gene matches. The length of the CDR3 is 16 residues. DNA of the CDR3: TGTGCCAGCTCACCACTGGACAGGGGGGACAAATACGAGCAGTACTTC. It encodes CASSPLDRGDKYEQYF.

This clone was detected once. The chain couples TRBV2 to TRBJ2-1, with 8 bases identical to TRBD1. The CDR3 spans 12 residues. The germline V gene has CDR1 SNHLY and CDR2 FYNNEI. The V and J ends lost 6 bases and 7 bases, in that order; junction bases with no gene match: 2. The CDR3 spells CASRNRGNEQFF. Written as DNA, the CDR3 is TGTGCCAGCAGGAACAGGGGGAATGAGCAGTTCTTC.

J is TRBJ2-3 and V is TRBV6-1; weak D call: TRBD1 (5 bases). The CDR3 length is 13 residues. Trimming took off 1 base at V and 4 bases at J, with 6 bases between the two ends. Germline-derived CDR1 and CDR2 are MNHNS and SASEGT. In DNA, the CDR3 is TGTGCCAGCAGTGAAGGGGGCGCAGATACGCAGTATTTT. This gives the protein CASSEGGADTQYF.

About this clone: The germline gene is not matched at one end of the junction; a read error may be the cause. The chain uses TRBV19 and TRBJ2-7; TRBD2 matches at 11 bases. The CDR3 consists of 16 residues. Germline V lookup: CDR1 LNHDA, CDR2 SQIVND (reference sequence). The CDR3 reads CASSPNLAGGSHEQYF. CDR3 in DNA: TGTGCCAGTAGCCCGAACCTAGCGGGAGGCTCCCACGAGCAGTACTTC.

In this sample, this clone turned up once. The rearrangement joins TRBV27 to TRBJ2-3; 9 nucleotides line up with TRBD2. Germline values: CDR1 MNHEY, CDR2 SMNVEV (reference sequence). V dropped 8 bases and J dropped 8; count of bases not matched to a gene: 14. This CDR3 is built from 15 residues. This chain's CDR3 is CASRFAGGPLGTQYF. CDR3 DNA: TGTGCCAGCCGCTTCGCGGGAGGGCCGTTGGGTACGCAGTATTTT.

The V gene is TRBV2, the J gene TRBJ2-1; TRBD2 matches 11 bases. The length of the CDR3 is 17 residues. The V and J ends lost 0 bases and 5 bases, in that order; junction bases with no gene match: 6. In germline, CDR1 is SNHLY, CDR2 FYNNEI. CDR3 sequence reads: CASSEALSGRANNEQFF. CDR3 in DNA: TGTGCCAGCAGTGAAGCTCTTAGCGGGAGGGCTAACAATGAGCAGTTCTTC. Together with reference TRBV2 and TRBJ2-1, the CDR3 gives the full variable domain: EPEVTQTPSHQVTQMGQEVILRCVPISNHLYFYWYRQILGQKVEFLVSFYNNEISEKSEIFDDQFSVERPDGSNFTLKIRSTKLEDSAMYFCASSEALSGRANNEQFFGPGTRLTVL.

The V call is TRBV7-8, the J call TRBJ2-1; D is ambiguous. V lost 3 bases to trimming and J lost 11 bases, with 11 bases between them. The germline gives CDR1 SGHVS, CDR2 FQNEAQ. There are 12 residues in the CDR3. CDR3 sequence (DNA): TGTGCCAGCAGCTTGCGCCCTGGGCAGCAGTTCTTC. Amino acid sequence: CASSLRPGQQFF.

The genes are TRBV10-1 and TRBJ2-1, with D possibly TRBD2 on 5 matching bases. The CDR3 extends over 13 amino acids. From germline, CDR1 is WNHNN and CDR2 SYGVQD (reference sequence). V was cut by 5 bases and J by 10 bases, with 15 bases left in between. The CDR3 loop reads CASSRGDGGEQFF. The CDR3 DNA follows: TGCGCCAGCAGTCGTGGGGATGGCGGGGAGCAGTTCTTC.

The genes are TRBV5-1 and TRBJ2-1; 9 bases are shared with TRBD1. The CDR3 length is 16 residues. Trimming at V came to 0 bases and at J to 4 bases, leaving 5 bases not matched to a gene. The germline gives CDR1 SGHRS, CDR2 YFSETQ. This chain's CDR3 is CASSLATGQGYNEQFF. CDR3 sequence (DNA): TGCGCCAGCAGCTTGGCCACAGGACAGGGGTACAATGAGCAGTTCTTC.